This is a list of T cell receptor beta chains from one sample in a study of blood T cell repertoires in COVID-19. Clones were read by immunoSEQ multiplex PCR, and TCRdb kept only the in-frame ones, dropping some. The sample lists under 300,000 clones, about 88% occurring once. Sequenced sample: peripheral blood. The receptor set was obtained from a woman aged 40-49 years who had recovered from COVID-19. Both conserved end residues are part of each CDR3. D genes are given only for firm matches. Not every row has a clone size; where given, it reads once, few, many or a size class.

TRBV7-7,few,TRBJ2-2,TRBD2,CASSSAPGGHGELFF,TGTGCCAGCAGCTCCGCGCCGGGGGGTCACGGGGAGCTGTTTTTT
TRBV10-3,.,TRBJ2-3,.,CAISERGDTQYF,TGTGCCATCAGTGAGAGGGGAGATACGCAGTATTTT
TRBV28,.,TRBJ2-7,.,CASSLYSHEQYF,TGTGCCAGCAGTTTATATAGCCACGAGCAGTACTTC
TRBV7-2,.,TRBJ1-2,TRBD1,CASSLGVGGDYGYTF,TGTGCCAGCAGCTTAGGTGTAGGGGGCGACTATGGCTACACCTTC
TRBV5-4,.,TRBJ1-1,.,CASSPGGRSTEAFF,TGTGCCAGCAGTCCGGGAGGTAGGAGCACTGAAGCTTTCTTT
TRBV5-1,.,TRBJ1-2,TRBD1,CASSLSPGGYGYTF,TGCGCCAGCAGCTTGTCTCCAGGGGGATATGGCTACACCTTC
TRBV24-1,.,TRBJ2-3,.,CATSDFGITDTQYF,TGTGCCACCAGTGATTTCGGGATCACAGATACGCAGTATTTT
TRBV12-3/TRBV12-4,.,TRBJ2-1,.,CASSINEQFF,TGTGCCAGCAGCATCAATGAGCAGTTCTTC
TRBV19,once,TRBJ2-2,TRBD1,CASSSQGAATGELFF,TGTGCCAGTAGTTCACAGGGGGCGGCCACCGGGGAGCTGTTTTTT
TRBV5-4,.,TRBJ1-6,.,CASSFKGGYNSPLHF,TGTGCCAGCAGCTTTAAGGGAGGCTATAATTCACCCCTCCACTTT
TRBV2,once,TRBJ2-4,TRBD2,CASSAGGAKNIQYF,TGTGCCAGCAGTGCGGGGGGGGCCAAAAACATTCAGTACTTC
TRBV30,.,TRBJ2-7,.,CAWSKGISYEQYF,TGTGCCTGGAGTAAGGGGATATCCTACGAGCAGTACTTC
TRBV10-3,.,TRBJ2-7,TRBD2,CAISRLADAYEQYF,TGTGCCATCAGCCGACTAGCGGATGCCTACGAGCAGTACTTC
TRBV4-2,once,TRBJ1-5,TRBD1,CASSQGTGSNQPQHF,TGTGCCAGCAGCCAAGGGACAGGCAGCAATCAGCCCCAGCATTTT
TRBV19,once,TRBJ2-3,TRBD2,CASSGTSGGFNAQYF,TGTGCCAGTAGTGGTACTAGCGGGGGATTCAATGCGCAGTATTTT
TRBV12-3/TRBV12-4,.,TRBJ1-1,.,CASSLQVTEAFF,TGTGCCAGCAGTTTACAGGTCACTGAAGCTTTCTTT
TRBV7-2,.,TRBJ2-6,.,CASSLGGAGANVLTF,TGTGCCAGCAGCTTAGGGGGGGCTGGGGCCAACGTCCTGACTTTC
TRBV30,once,TRBJ1-1,.,CAWSRIRDRQAVGKAFF,TGTGCCTGGAGCCGGATACGCGACCGACAGGCGGTGGGGAAAGCTTTCTTT
TRBV2,.,TRBJ1-2,TRBD1,CAIADREGYYGYTF,TGTGCCATCGCGGACAGGGAGGGGTACTATGGCTACACCTTC
TRBV3-1/TRBV3-2,.,TRBJ2-2,TRBD2,CASSQDSGTSGIDTGELFF,TGTGCCAGCAGCCAAGACTCCGGGACTAGCGGGATAGACACCGGGGAGCTGTTTTTT
TRBV28,.,TRBJ2-3,.,CASSFLKGGTDTQYF,TGTGCCAGCAGTTTCCTCAAGGGCGGGACAGATACGCAGTATTTT
TRBV2,.,TRBJ2-1,.,CASSESPNNEQFF,TGTGCCAGCAGTGAGAGTCCTAACAATGAGCAGTTCTTC
TRBV28,.,TRBJ2-1,TRBD2,CASSILMFSGGANEQFF,TGTGCCAGCAGCATCCTTATGTTTAGCGGGGGGGCCAATGAGCAGTTCTTC
TRBV2,few,TRBJ1-6,TRBD1,CASKGTVNSPLHF,TGTGCCAGCAAAGGGACAGTAAATTCACCCCTCCACTTT
TRBV30,.,TRBJ2-1,TRBD2,CAWRSGGGSYNEQFF,TGTGCCTGGAGGAGCGGGGGGGGCTCCTACAATGAGCAGTTCTTC
TRBV7-9,once,TRBJ1-6,.,CASSLVGVTDYNSPLHF,TGTGCCAGCAGCTTAGTGGGCGTGACAGACTATAATTCACCCCTCCACTTT
TRBV9,once,TRBJ2-7,.,CASSVGGGMTYEQYF,TGTGCCAGCAGCGTGGGGGGTGGGATGACCTACGAGCAGTACTTC
TRBV19,.,TRBJ1-2,.,CASSIIETNYGYTF,TGTGCCAGTAGTATTATTGAGACTAACTATGGCTACACCTTC
TRBV18,.,TRBJ1-1,.,CASSPISDFPEAFF,TGTGCCAGCTCACCAATCAGCGACTTCCCTGAAGCTTTCTTT
TRBV5-5,.,TRBJ1-2,.,CASSSFGTTNYGYTF,TGTGCCAGCAGCTCTTTCGGGACAACTAACTATGGCTACACCTTC
TRBV7-6,.,TRBJ2-2,TRBD2,CASSPGLGLADNTGELFF,TGTGCCAGCAGCCCGGGGCTCGGACTAGCAGACAACACCGGGGAGCTGTTTTTT
TRBV10-3,.,TRBJ1-1,TRBD1,CAITTGTGTNTEAFF,TGTGCCATCACTACCGGGACAGGAACGAACACTGAAGCTTTCTTT
TRBV18,.,TRBJ2-5,.,CASCPGQETQYF,TGTGCCAGCTGTCCAGGGCAAGAGACCCAGTACTTC
TRBV5-1,.,TRBJ2-7,TRBD1,CASSLDRAYEQYF,TGCGCCAGCAGCTTAGACAGGGCCTACGAGCAGTACTTC
TRBV5-6,.,TRBJ2-5,.,CASSFLSQETQYF,TGTGCCAGCAGCTTCTTGTCCCAAGAGACCCAGTACTTC
TRBV10-3,.,TRBJ1-4,TRBD1,CAIVQPGQGNEKLFF,TGTGCCATCGTTCAACCGGGACAGGGTAATGAAAAACTGTTTTTT
TRBV6-5,few,TRBJ2-3,TRBD1,CASSSPGQGRATQYF,TGTGCCAGCAGTTCCCCGGGACAGGGACGGGCTACGCAGTATTTT
TRBV28,.,TRBJ1-1,TRBD1,CASSSPSSGQGSTEAFF,TGTGCCAGCAGTTCTCCATCTTCCGGACAGGGAAGCACTGAAGCTTTCTTT
TRBV10-3,.,TRBJ2-5,.,CAITSETQYF,TGTGCCATCACCTCGGAGACCCAGTACTTC
TRBV10-2,.,TRBJ1-5,.,CASALGWGGEQPQHF,TGCGCCAGCGCCCTCGGGTGGGGGGGTGAACAGCCCCAGCATTTT
TRBV5-1,.,TRBJ1-6,.,CASSLTGLGNSPLHF,TGCGCCAGCAGCTTGACGGGGTTGGGGAATTCACCCCTCCACTTT
TRBV11-2,.,TRBJ1-1,.,CASSLLGDGPTEAFF,TGTGCCAGCAGCTTATTGGGCGATGGGCCGACTGAAGCTTTCTTT
TRBV3-1/TRBV3-2,.,TRBJ1-4,.,CASSPRQNPATNEKLFF,TGTGCCAGCAGCCCCAGACAGAACCCCGCAACTAATGAAAAACTGTTTTTT
TRBV2,.,TRBJ2-1,.,CASSESAVDAGQQFF,TGTGCCAGCAGTGAATCGGCGGTAGACGCGGGGCAGCAGTTCTTC
TRBV12-3/TRBV12-4,.,TRBJ1-6,.,CASSLPDNSPLHF,TGTGCCAGCAGTCTCCCCGATAATTCACCCCTCCACTTT
TRBV30,.,TRBJ2-6,.,CAFQAGANVLTF,TGTGCCTTCCAGGCTGGGGCCAACGTCCTGACTTTC
TRBV7-2,.,TRBJ2-1,TRBD1,CASSTRTGSYNEQFF,TGTGCCAGCAGCACAAGGACAGGTTCCTACAATGAGCAGTTCTTC
TRBV2,.,TRBJ2-3,TRBD1,CASTDRVQDTQYF,TGTGCCAGCACCGACAGGGTCCAAGATACGCAGTATTTT
TRBV13,.,TRBJ2-7,.,CASSLGGQGNDEQYF,TGTGCCAGCAGCTTAGGGGGGCAGGGTAACGACGAGCAGTACTTC
TRBV12-5,.,TRBJ2-2,TRBD1,CASGLTRTGTIDTGELFF,TGTGCTAGTGGTTTGACCCGGACAGGGACCATTGACACCGGGGAGCTGTTTTTT
TRBV7-7,.,TRBJ2-7,.,CASSTGEAYEQYF,TGTGCCAGCAGCACGGGGGAGGCCTACGAGCAGTACTTC
TRBV4-3,.,TRBJ2-1,.,CASSQDHRFGNEQFF,TGCGCCAGCAGCCAAGATCACAGGTTTGGAAATGAGCAGTTCTTC
TRBV19,.,TRBJ2-3,TRBD2,CASSILAGGTDTQYF,TGTGCCAGTAGTATTTTAGCGGGAGGCACAGATACGCAGTATTTT
TRBV5-4,.,TRBJ2-3,TRBD2,CASSPDVAGGGKDTQYF,TGTGCCAGCAGCCCGGACGTAGCGGGGGGGGGTAAAGATACGCAGTATTTT
TRBV14,.,TRBJ2-5,TRBD2,CASSPLPGGPFEETQYF,TGTGCCAGCAGCCCCCTCCCGGGAGGGCCTTTTGAAGAGACCCAGTACTTC
TRBV6-6,.,TRBJ1-1,.,CASSPRMGLGFPHHLNTEAFF,TGTGCCAGCAGCCCCAGGATGGGGCTGGGGTTTCCTCACCACCTTAACACTGAAGCTTTCTTT
TRBV4-1,.,TRBJ2-7,.,CASSQGEASSYEQYF,TGCGCCAGCAGCCAAGGAGAGGCCAGCTCCTACGAGCAGTACTTC
TRBV11-2,.,TRBJ2-5,TRBD2,CASSLVVLAALQETQYF,TGTGCCAGCAGCTTAGTAGTCCTAGCGGCCCTTCAAGAGACCCAGTACTTC
TRBV7-9,.,TRBJ1-2,TRBD1,CASSTPTGKGTDYTF,TGTGCCAGCAGCACCCCGACAGGGAAGGGTACGGACTACACCTTC
TRBV6-5,.,TRBJ1-2,TRBD1,CASRTGGESYGYTF,TGTGCCAGCAGGACAGGGGGCGAGAGCTATGGCTACACCTTC